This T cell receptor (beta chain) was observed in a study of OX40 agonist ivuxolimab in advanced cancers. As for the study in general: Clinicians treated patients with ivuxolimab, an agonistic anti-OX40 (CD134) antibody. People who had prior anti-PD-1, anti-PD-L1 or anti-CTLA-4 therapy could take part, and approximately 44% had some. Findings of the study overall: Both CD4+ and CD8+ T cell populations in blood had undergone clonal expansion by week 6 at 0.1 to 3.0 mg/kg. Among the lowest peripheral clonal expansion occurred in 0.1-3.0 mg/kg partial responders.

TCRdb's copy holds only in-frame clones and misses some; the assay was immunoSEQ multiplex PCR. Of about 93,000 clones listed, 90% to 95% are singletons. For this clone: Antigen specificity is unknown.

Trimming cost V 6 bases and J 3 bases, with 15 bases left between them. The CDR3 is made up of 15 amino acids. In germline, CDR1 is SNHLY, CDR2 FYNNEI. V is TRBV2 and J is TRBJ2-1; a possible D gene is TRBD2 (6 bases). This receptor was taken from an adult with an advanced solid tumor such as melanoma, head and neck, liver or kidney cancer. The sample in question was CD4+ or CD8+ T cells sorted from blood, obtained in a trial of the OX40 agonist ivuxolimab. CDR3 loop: CASRPNLANYNEQFF. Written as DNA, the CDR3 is TGTGCCAGCAGACCGAACCTAGCGAACTACAATGAGCAGTTCTTC.